The 27 T cell receptor beta chains below come from one sample, sequenced in a study of T cell responses to AZD1222 COVID-19 vaccine. Clones were read by immunoSEQ multiplex PCR, and TCRdb kept only the in-frame ones, dropping some. The data show about 150,000 clones, 88% seen once. The starting material was peripheral blood, obtained after recovery from COVID-19. These receptors were collected from an adult who had recovered from COVID-19.

This chain joins TRBV7-2 and TRBJ2-1, with 10 bases aligning to TRBD1. The CDR3 is 15 residues long. Germline loops: CDR1 SGHTA, CDR2 FQGNSA. The ends lost 1 base at V and 9 bases at J; junction bases unmatched: 6. As DNA, the CDR3 is TGTGCCAGCAGCTTAGGGGGACAGGGGACCGTTGAGCAGTTCTTC. Translation gives CASSLGGQGTVEQFF.

This clone showed up just a few times. V and J are TRBV5-8 and TRBJ1-2, with unresolved D. V was shortened by 4 bases and J by 6 bases, with 19 bases between the two germline ends. This CDR3 has 15 residues. Germline lookup yields CDR1 SGHTS and CDR2 YDEGEE. Written as DNA, the CDR3 is TGTGCCAGCAGCCGTATGACACTGCCGTTCGATGGCTACACCTTC. It is translated as CASSRMTLPFDGYTF.

V gene TRBV4-3 combines with J gene TRBJ2-7; D is unclear. The CDR3 extends over 13 amino acids. Germline CDR1 and CDR2: LGHNA and YSLEER. The V gene lost 1 base and the J gene lost 0 bases, with 4 bases spanning the gap. The CDR3 loop reads CASSQVNSYEQYF. For the CDR3, the DNA is TGCGCCAGCAGCCAAGTGAACTCCTACGAGCAGTACTTC.

The chain joins TRBV23-1 to TRBJ2-7, with D perhaps being TRBD1 or TRBD2 (5 bases each). TRBV23-1 is labeled an ORF, and its function is uncertain. CDR3 length: 11 residues. Trimming pared 11 bases from V and 3 bases from J, leaving 11 bases between. CDR3 loop: CAQSGHYEQYF. The CDR3 region has the DNA TGCGCCCAGTCGGGGCACTACGAGCAGTACTTC.

Of note for this clone: Other DNA variants within this sample encode the same CDR3. The chain combines TRBV9 with TRBJ2-5; 8 bases fit TRBD2. This CDR3 spans 14 amino acids. Germline V gene lookup returns CDR1 SGDLS and CDR2 YYNGEE. The V segment lost 0 bases and the J segment 2 bases; nucleotides outside the gene matches: 0. CDR3 sequence: CASSVAGGQETQYF. The CDR3, as DNA: TGTGCCAGCAGCGTAGCGGGAGGGCAAGAGACCCAGTACTTC.

The chain recombines TRBV3-1 (or the pseudogene TRBV3-2) with TRBJ2-7, with 13 positions matching TRBD2. The CDR3 loop spans 15 amino acids. The trim removed 6 bases at V and 2 bases at J, leaving 4 bases unmatched. Per germline, CDR1 LGHDT and CDR2 YNNKEL (reference sequence). CDR3 amino acids: CASSRTSGRAYEQYF. The CDR3 DNA reads as TGTGCCAGCAGTCGGACTAGCGGGAGAGCCTACGAGCAGTACTTC.

V gene TRBV2 combines with J gene TRBJ2-1; D unresolved. The CDR3 is made up of 13 amino acids. V lost 10 bases and J 6 bases, leaving 16 bases between the germline ends. Germline V gene sequence: CDR1 SNHLY, CDR2 FYNNEI. CDR3 DNA: TGTGCCACCGCCATGGAGCAGCTCAATGAGCAGTTCTTC. Translated: CATAMEQLNEQFF.

The chain combines TRBV5-4 with TRBJ1-2; 9 bases fit TRBD1. Germline V CDR1 and CDR2: SGHNT, YYREEE (reference sequence). The CDR3 sequence is 13 residues long. J gave up 9 bases and V 2 bases, and 5 bases lay outside the gene matches. DNA of the CDR3: TGTGCCAGCAGCTTCTGGGACAGGGATAGCTACACCTTC. Translated, it gives CASSFWDRDSYTF.

This chain joins TRBV29-1 and TRBJ1-2; D gene unclear. V lost 0 bases and J 4 bases, leaving 3 bases between the germline ends. The CDR3 runs 11 residues. Germline CDR1 and CDR2: SQVTM and ANQGSEA. In DNA form, the CDR3 reads TGCAGCGTTGAAGATCGCTATGGCTACACCTTC. Protein sequence: CSVEDRYGYTF.

CDR3 in DNA: TGCGCCAGCAGCCAGGGGGACAGACAAGAGACCCAGTACTTC. Protein: CASSQGDRQETQYF. The chain is built from TRBV4-1 and TRBJ2-5; 7 bases map to TRBD1. The ends lost 3 bases at V and 2 bases at J; junction bases unmatched: 3. The germline gives CDR1 MGHRA, CDR2 YSYEKL. The CDR3 sequence is 14 residues long.

The chain uses TRBV6-2 or TRBV6-3 and TRBJ2-2; 11 bases are a match to TRBD1. V lost 0 bases to trimming and J lost 7 bases; unmatched junction nucleotides: 13. The germline gives CDR1 MNHEY, CDR2 SVGEGT. The CDR3 runs 19 residues. The CDR3: CASSYSEQRTGGAVGELFF. CDR3 in DNA: TGTGCCAGCAGTTACTCGGAGCAACGGACAGGGGGCGCGGTCGGGGAGCTGTTTTTT.

The chain uses TRBV5-1 and TRBJ2-2; 8 nucleotides agree with TRBD1. Germline V gene data show CDR1 as SGHRS and CDR2 as YFSETQ. J lost 2 bases, V lost 0 bases, and 3 bases had no gene match. CDR3 length equals 16 residues. CDR3 coding DNA: TGCGCCAGCAGCTTGGGCCAGGGGGCTAACACCGGGGAGCTGTTTTTT. Translated: CASSLGQGANTGELFF.

The V call is TRBV6-5, the J call TRBJ1-5; a weak D match, TRBD1 (6 bases). The CDR3 runs to 14 residues. V gave up 2 bases and J gave up 5 bases, with 10 bases separating them. Germline CDR1 and CDR2: MNHEY and SVGAGI. Here the CDR3 DNA reads TGTGCCAGCAGTTACACCTACAGGGATCAGCCCCAGCATTTT. Residues: CASSYTYRDQPQHF.

The J gene is TRBJ2-5, the V gene TRBV6-2 or TRBV6-3; D not resolved. This CDR3 is built from 12 residues. V shed 2 bases and J shed 9 bases, with 10 bases lying between them. Germline CDR1 MNHEY, CDR2 SVGEGT. CDR3 loop: CASSYGRASQYF. The CDR3 bases are TGTGCCAGCAGTTACGGACGGGCTTCCCAGTACTTC.

The rearrangement joins TRBV2 to TRBJ2-2; either TRBD1 or TRBD2 may supply D (5 bases each). The CDR3 contains 14 residues. CDR1 is SNHLY and CDR2 is FYNNEI in the germline V gene. V lost 1 base and J lost 10, with 13 bases in between. CDR3 loop: CASSEGGSKEELFF. CDR3 sequence (DNA): TGTGCCAGCAGTGAAGGGGGGAGTAAGGAGGAGCTGTTTTTT.

The chain links TRBV19 to TRBJ1-2; D is perhaps TRBD1 (6 bases). Trimming cost V 6 bases and J 2 bases, with 16 bases left between them. Germline values: CDR1 LNHDA, CDR2 SQIVND (reference sequence). The CDR3 has 15 residues. The CDR3, as DNA: TGTGCCAGTAGACAAAACAGGGAGGCGAACTATGGCTACACCTTC. It is translated as CASRQNREANYGYTF.

The chain employs TRBV9 and TRBJ1-1; D possibly corresponds to TRBD1 (5 bases). CDR1 SGDLS and CDR2 YYNGEE come from the germline V gene. Trimming shortened V by 4 bases and J by 5 bases, and 21 bases separated the two germline ends. The CDR3 spans 16 residues. As DNA, the CDR3 is TGTGCCAGCAGCTCAATGGGGATGGGGGAAGGGACTGAAGCTTTCTTT. This translates into CASSSMGMGEGTEAFF.

The CDR3 DNA reads TGTGCCAGCAGATACGGACTACAAGAGACCCAGTACTTC. This codes for CASRYGLQETQYF. J is TRBJ2-5 and V is TRBV6-5; weak D call: TRBD2 (6 bases). Trimming shortened V by 6 bases and J by 2 bases, and 10 bases separated the two germline ends. CDR3 size: 13 residues. Germline CDR1 reads MNHEY; CDR2 reads SVGAGI.

This sequence joins TRBV6-5 and TRBJ1-5; D is unresolved. Germline CDR1 MNHEY, CDR2 SVGAGI. The CDR3 loop spans 15 amino acids. Between the trimmed V and J ends, which lost 7 bases and 11 bases, there was a span of 24 bases. CDR3 protein: CASIHPRRPGIAQHF. Written as DNA, the CDR3 is TGTGCCAGCATTCACCCCAGGCGACCGGGCATAGCCCAGCATTTT.

The V gene is TRBV19, the J gene TRBJ2-2; 9 bases agree with TRBD2. After removal of 11 bases from V and 5 bases from J, the junction contained 6 bases not matched to a gene. CDR1 is LNHDA, CDR2 SQIVND, per germline (reference sequence). CDR3 length equals 13 residues. CDR3 in DNA: TGTGCCGGTCAGACTAGCGGTACCGGGGAGCTGTTTTTT. It codes for CAGQTSGTGELFF.

This chain uses TRBV19 with TRBJ2-1; weak D call: TRBD2 (6 bases). Trimming shortened V by 4 bases and J by 7 bases, and 23 bases separated the two germline ends. CDR1 and CDR2 (germline): LNHDA, SQIVND (reference sequence). This CDR3 comprises 17 residues. CDR3 nucleotide sequence: TGTGCCAGTAGTACTCCGTCTTTTCGGGAGACTCGGAATGAGCAGTTCTTC. This sequence encodes CASSTPSFRETRNEQFF.

V usage is TRBV10-3 and J usage is TRBJ1-1; 8 nucleotides line up with TRBD1. Germline V CDR1 and CDR2: ENHRY, SYGVKD. The CDR3 consists of 15 residues. The ends lost 2 bases at V and 11 bases at J; junction bases unmatched: 13. CDR3 in DNA: TGTGCCATCAGTGAGACTGCGACAGGGGCGGGAAGTGCTTTCTTT. It encodes CAISETATGAGSAFF.

This clone was seen only a few times. V usage is TRBV2 and J usage is TRBJ2-5, with D tentatively TRBD2 (5 bases). The CDR3 has 11 amino acids. V was pared by 8 bases and J by 2 bases, with 6 bases between. Germline V gene data show CDR1 as SNHLY and CDR2 as FYNNEI. Here the CDR3 reads CASREQETQYF. The CDR3 DNA sequence: TGTGCCAGCCGGGAACAAGAGACCCAGTACTTC.

On this clone: At the DNA level, this CDR3 is encoded by other sequences in the same sample as well. The chain carries TRBV5-6 and TRBJ1-1, with D unclear. The CDR3 consists of 13 residues. V was shortened by 1 base and J by 4 bases, with 8 bases between the two germline ends. CDR1 SGHDT and CDR2 YYEEEE come from the germline V gene. The CDR3: CASSLRRGTEAFF. CDR3 DNA sequence: TGTGCCAGCAGCTTGCGACGAGGCACTGAAGCTTTCTTT. Supplemented by reference TRBV5-6 and TRBJ1-1, the full variable domain reads DAGVTQSPTHLIKTRGQQVTLRCSPKSGHDTVSWYQQALGQGPQFIFQYYEEEERQRGNFPDRFSGHQFPNYSSELNVNALLLGDSALYLCASSLRRGTEAFFGQGTRLTVV.

This clone was seen a single time. The chain joins TRBV20-1 to TRBJ2-4, with a possible D match to TRBD1 (6 bases). V was clipped by 3 bases and J by 5 bases, with 17 bases between them. The CDR3 spans 15 residues. Germline loops: CDR1 DFQATT, CDR2 SNEGSKA (reference sequence). This CDR3 reads CSASYYRTVENIQYF. CDR3 nucleotide sequence: TGCAGTGCTAGTTATTATCGGACAGTAGAAAACATTCAGTACTTC.

The V call is TRBV5-5, the J call TRBJ2-4, with D tentatively TRBD2 (5 bases). In germline, CDR1 is SGHKS, CDR2 YYEKEE (reference sequence). The ends were cut back, 4 bases at V and 3 bases at J, with 17 bases in the middle. CDR3 length: 16 residues. The DNA for the CDR3 is TGTGCCAGCAGCCTGGACCCGATCGGAGGCAAAAACATTCAGTACTTC. Encoded protein: CASSLDPIGGKNIQYF.

The V and J genes are TRBV12-3 or TRBV12-4 and TRBJ1-6; no firm D call. CDR3 size: 12 residues. V lost 2 bases and J lost 7, with 3 bases in between. DNA for the CDR3: TGTGCCAGCAGTTTATCGAATTCACCCCTCCACTTT. Its protein product is CASSLSNSPLHF.